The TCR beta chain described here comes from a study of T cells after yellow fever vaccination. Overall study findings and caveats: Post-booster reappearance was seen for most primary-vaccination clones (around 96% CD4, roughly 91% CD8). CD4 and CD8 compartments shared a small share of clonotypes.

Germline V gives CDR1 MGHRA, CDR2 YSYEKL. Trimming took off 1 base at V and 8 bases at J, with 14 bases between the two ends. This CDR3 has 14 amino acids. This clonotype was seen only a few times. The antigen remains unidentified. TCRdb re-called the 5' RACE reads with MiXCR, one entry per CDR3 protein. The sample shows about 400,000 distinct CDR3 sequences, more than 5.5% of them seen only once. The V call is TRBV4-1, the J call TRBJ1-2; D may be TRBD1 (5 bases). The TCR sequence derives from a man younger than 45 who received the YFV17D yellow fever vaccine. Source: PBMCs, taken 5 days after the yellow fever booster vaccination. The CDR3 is CASSQARAREGYTF. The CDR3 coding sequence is TGCGCCAGCAGCCAAGCCAGGGCCCGAGAGGGCTACACCTTC.